Below, one T cell receptor (beta chain) is given with its context. The antigen is unknown. Germline trimming cut 0 bases from V and 0 bases from J; bases unmatched to any gene: 6. Germline values: CDR1 GTSNPN, CDR2 SVGIG (reference sequence). This CDR3 contains 17 residues. This sample stems from a study of T cell responses to AZD1222 COVID-19 vaccine. Overall study findings and caveats: Spike-specific TCR depth and breadth grew after two AZD1222 doses. Among AZD1222 vaccinees, only 5 to 7 were seropositive at baseline. With dominance at 160-218 and 743-854, vaccine-associated CD4 TCRs spanned spike.

Here immunoSEQ multiplex PCR was the method, and the copy in TCRdb shows in-frame clones only, minus some. The table counts over 120,000 clones; 2% to 2.5% lies in the top ten. The sequence was collected from an adult in good health. This rearrangement joins TRBV30 to TRBJ1-3; 9 bases fit TRBD1. Sequences were obtained from peripheral blood. CDR3 bases: TGTGCCTGGAGTGTACAGGGGACAGGGATCTCTGGAAACACCATATATTTT. Its protein is CAWSVQGTGISGNTIYF.